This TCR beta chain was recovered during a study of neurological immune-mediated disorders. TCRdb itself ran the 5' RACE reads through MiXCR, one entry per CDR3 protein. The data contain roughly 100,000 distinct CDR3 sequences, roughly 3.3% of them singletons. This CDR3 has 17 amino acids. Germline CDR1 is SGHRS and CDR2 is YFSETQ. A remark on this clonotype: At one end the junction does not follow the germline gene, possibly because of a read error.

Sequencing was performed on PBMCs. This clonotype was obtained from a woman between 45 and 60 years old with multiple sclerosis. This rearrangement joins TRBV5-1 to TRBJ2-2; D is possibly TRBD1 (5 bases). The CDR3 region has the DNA TGTGCCAGCAGCCCAACCCACCTAGGGGCGAACACCGGGGAGCTGTTTTTT. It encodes CASSPTHLGANTGELFF. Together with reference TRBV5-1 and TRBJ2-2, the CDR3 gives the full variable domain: KAGVTQTPRYLIKTRGQQVTLSCSPISGHRSVSWYQQTPGQGLQFLFEYFSETQRNKGNFPGRFSGRQFSNSRSEMNVSTLELGDSALYLCASSPTHLGANTGELFFGEGSRLTVL.